This T cell receptor (beta chain) was recorded in a study of blood T cell repertoires in COVID-19. Study details: PBMCs, B-cell-depleted T cells, or T cells were the source of the cDNA or gDNA that made up the material.

Germline loops: CDR1 DFQATT, CDR2 SNEGSKA (reference sequence). Trimming removed 3 bases from V and 2 bases from J, with 13 bases in between. The CDR3 runs 14 residues. Using immunoSEQ multiplex PCR, the repertoire was profiled, and TCRdb retains in-frame clones only, with some absent. Of fewer than 150,000 clones in the sample, 84% were seen once. The sequence was obtained from a human donor in a cohort sampled during active COVID-19. The material sequenced was peripheral blood. The chain has TRBV20-1 and TRBJ1-2; possibly TRBD1 for D (5 bases). The CDR3 nucleotides are TGCAGTGCTAGTCCAGGGCTTGAAAACTATGGCTACACCTTC. This encodes CSASPGLENYGYTF.